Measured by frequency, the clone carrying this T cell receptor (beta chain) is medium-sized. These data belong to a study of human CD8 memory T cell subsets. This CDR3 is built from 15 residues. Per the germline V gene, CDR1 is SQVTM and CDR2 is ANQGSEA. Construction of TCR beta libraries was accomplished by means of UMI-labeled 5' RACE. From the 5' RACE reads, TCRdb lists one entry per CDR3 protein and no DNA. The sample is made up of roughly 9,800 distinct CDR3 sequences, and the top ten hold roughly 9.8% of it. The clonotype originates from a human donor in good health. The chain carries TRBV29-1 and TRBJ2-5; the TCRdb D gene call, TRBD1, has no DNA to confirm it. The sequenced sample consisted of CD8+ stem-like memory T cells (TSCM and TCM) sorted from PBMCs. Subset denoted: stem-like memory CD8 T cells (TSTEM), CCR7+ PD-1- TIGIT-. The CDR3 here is CSVEDPGDGQETQYF.